This T cell receptor (beta chain) was documented in a study of OX40 agonist ivuxolimab in advanced cancers. Study-level information: Ivuxolimab, an antibody acting as an agonist of OX40 (CD134), was used to treat patients. Ivuxolimab was delivered to patients intravenously every 2 weeks at doses spanning 0.01 to 10 mg/kg. Eligibility admitted prior anti-PD-1, anti-PD-L1 or anti-CTLA-4 therapy; roughly 37% had some.

CDR3 length equals 16 residues. The germline CDR1 and CDR2 sequences are LNHDA and SQIVND (reference sequence). V lost 1 base, J lost 2 bases, and 12 bases lay in between. With regard to this clone: Its antigen is not identified.

Notes on the study in general: Dose levels from 0.1 to 3.0 mg/kg saw CD4+ and CD8+ blood T cells expand clonally by week 6.

Data came from immunoSEQ multiplex PCR; TCRdb stores just in-frame clones and leaves some out. The profile covers just over 90,000 clones, with about 92% appearing a single time and 3% to 3.5% taken by the ten largest. The specimen comprised CD4+ or CD8+ T cells sorted from blood, sampled in a trial of the OX40 agonist ivuxolimab. This chain links TRBV19 with TRBJ1-5; a weak D match, TRBD1 (6 bases). The sequence was obtained from an adult with an advanced solid tumor such as melanoma, head and neck, liver or kidney cancer. CDR3 residues: CASSIGYRARNQPQHF. DNA for the CDR3: TGTGCCAGTAGTATAGGCTACAGGGCCCGCAATCAGCCCCAGCATTTT.